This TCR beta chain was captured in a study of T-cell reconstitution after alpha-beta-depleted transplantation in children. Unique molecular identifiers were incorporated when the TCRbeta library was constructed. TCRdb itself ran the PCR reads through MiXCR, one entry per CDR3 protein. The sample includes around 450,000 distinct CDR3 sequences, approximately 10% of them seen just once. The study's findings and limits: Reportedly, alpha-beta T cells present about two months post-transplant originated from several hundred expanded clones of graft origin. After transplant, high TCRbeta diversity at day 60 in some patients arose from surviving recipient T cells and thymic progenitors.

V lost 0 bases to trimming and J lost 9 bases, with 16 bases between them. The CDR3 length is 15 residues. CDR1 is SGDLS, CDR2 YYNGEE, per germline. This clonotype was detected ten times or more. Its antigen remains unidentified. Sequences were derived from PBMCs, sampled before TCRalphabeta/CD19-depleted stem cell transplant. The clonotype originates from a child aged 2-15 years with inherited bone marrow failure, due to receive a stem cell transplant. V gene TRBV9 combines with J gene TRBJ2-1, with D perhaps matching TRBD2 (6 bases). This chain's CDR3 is CASSVAAGRDAEQFF. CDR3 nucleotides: TGTGCCAGCAGCGTAGCCGCGGGAAGGGATGCTGAGCAGTTCTTC.